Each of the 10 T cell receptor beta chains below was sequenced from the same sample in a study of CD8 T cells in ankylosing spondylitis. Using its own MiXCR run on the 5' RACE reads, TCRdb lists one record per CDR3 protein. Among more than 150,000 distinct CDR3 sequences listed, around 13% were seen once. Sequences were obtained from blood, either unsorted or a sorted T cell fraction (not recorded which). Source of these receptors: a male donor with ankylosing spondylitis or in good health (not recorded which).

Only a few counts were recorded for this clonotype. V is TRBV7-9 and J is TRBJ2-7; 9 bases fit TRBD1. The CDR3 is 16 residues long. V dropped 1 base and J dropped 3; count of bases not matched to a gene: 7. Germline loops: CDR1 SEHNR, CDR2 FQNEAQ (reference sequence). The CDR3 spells CASSLGGQGLNYEQYF. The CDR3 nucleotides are TGTGCCAGCAGCTTAGGAGGACAGGGGCTTAACTACGAGCAGTACTTC.

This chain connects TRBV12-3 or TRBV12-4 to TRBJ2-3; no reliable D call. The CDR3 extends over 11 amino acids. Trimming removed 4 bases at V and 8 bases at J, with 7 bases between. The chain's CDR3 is CASSSAVTQYF. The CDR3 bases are TGTGCCAGCAGTTCTGCGGTTACGCAGTATTTT.

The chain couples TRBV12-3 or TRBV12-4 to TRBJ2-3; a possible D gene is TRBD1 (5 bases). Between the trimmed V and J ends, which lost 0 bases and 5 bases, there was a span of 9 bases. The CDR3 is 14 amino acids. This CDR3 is CASSLAGVIDTQYF. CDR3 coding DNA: TGTGCCAGCAGTTTAGCAGGGGTTATAGATACGCAGTATTTT.

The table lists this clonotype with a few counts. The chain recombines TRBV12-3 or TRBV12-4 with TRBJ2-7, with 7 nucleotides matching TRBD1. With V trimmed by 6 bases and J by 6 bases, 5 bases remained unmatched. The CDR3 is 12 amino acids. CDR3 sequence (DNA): TGTGCCAGCAGCCCCTCAGGGGGCGAGCAGTACTTC. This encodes CASSPSGGEQYF.

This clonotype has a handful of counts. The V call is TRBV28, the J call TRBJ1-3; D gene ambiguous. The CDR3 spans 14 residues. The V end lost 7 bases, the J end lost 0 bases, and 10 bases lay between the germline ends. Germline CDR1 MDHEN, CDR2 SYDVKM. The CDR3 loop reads CASTVQYSGNTIYF. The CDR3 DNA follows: TGTGCCAGCACCGTCCAGTACTCTGGAAACACCATATATTTT.

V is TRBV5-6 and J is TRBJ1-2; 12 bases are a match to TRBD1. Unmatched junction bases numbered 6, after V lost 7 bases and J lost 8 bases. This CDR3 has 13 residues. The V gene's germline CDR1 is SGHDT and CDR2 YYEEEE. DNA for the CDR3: TGTGCCAGCGGGGACAGGGGGCCGAGCGGCTACACCTTC. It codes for CASGDRGPSGYTF. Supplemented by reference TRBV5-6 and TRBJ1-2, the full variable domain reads DAGVTQSPTHLIKTRGQQVTLRCSPKSGHDTVSWYQQALGQGPQFIFQYYEEEERQRGNFPDRFSGHQFPNYSSELNVNALLLGDSALYLCASGDRGPSGYTFGSGTRLTVV.

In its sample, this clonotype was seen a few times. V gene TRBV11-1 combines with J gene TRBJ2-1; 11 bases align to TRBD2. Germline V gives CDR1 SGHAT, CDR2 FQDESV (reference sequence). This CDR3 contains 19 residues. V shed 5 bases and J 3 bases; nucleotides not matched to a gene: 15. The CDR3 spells CASSQRPGLAENLYNEQFF. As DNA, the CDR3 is TGTGCCAGCAGCCAAAGGCCGGGACTAGCGGAAAACCTCTACAATGAGCAGTTCTTC. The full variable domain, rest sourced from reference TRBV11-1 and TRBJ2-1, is EAEVAQSPRYKITEKSQAVAFWCDPISGHATLYWYRQILGQGPELLVQFQDESVVDDSQLPKDRFSAERLKGVDSTLKIQPAELGDSAMYLCASSQRPGLAENLYNEQFFGPGTRLTVL.

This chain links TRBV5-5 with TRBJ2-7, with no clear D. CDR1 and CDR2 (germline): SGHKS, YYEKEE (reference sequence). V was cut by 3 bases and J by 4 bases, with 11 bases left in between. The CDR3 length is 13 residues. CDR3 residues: CASSSPVEYEQYF. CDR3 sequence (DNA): TGTGCCAGCAGCTCCCCCGTAGAATACGAGCAGTACTTC.

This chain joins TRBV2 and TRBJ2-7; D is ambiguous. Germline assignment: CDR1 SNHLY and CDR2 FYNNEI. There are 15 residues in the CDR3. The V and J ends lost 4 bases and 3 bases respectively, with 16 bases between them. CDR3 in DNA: TGTGCCAGCAGTGCCCCCGAGAGCGTCCGCTACGAGCAGTACTTC. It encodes CASSAPESVRYEQYF.

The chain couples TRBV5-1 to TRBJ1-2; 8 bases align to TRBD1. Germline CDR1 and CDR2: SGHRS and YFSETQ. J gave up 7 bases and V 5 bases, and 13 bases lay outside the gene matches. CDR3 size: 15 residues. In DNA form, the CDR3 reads TGCGCCAGCAGGGGGTCGGACAGGGTGGTTTCTGGCTACACCTTC. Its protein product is CASRGSDRVVSGYTF.